These 27 T cell receptor beta chains share one sample of origin, sequenced in a study of CXCR3-negative and CXCR3-positive naive CD8 T cells. Libraries of TRB cDNA were made by 5' RACE and carried UMIs. TCRdb reanalyzed the 5' RACE reads and collapses them to one entry per CDR3 protein, without DNA. The sample table includes about 5,900 distinct CDR3 sequences. The material sequenced was naive CXCR3- CD8+ T cells from blood. Subset defined: CD45RO-CCR7+CD27+CD95- naive CD8+ T cells lacking CXCR3 (TNR3-). The receptors here all came from a human donor in good health. Some clones in this sample may be carry-over from other donors' samples.

The chain combines TRBV2 with TRBJ1-2; with no DNA, the TCRdb D assignment of TRBD1 cannot be verified. Germline CDR1 is SNHLY and CDR2 is FYNNEI. This CDR3 is built from 13 residues. The CDR3 spells CASNEGQGYGYTF.

V gene TRBV29-1 combines with J gene TRBJ2-1. From germline, CDR1 is SQVTM and CDR2 ANQGSEA. The CDR3 spans 11 residues. This CDR3 reads CSVHRNNEQFF.

This chain connects TRBV23-1 to TRBJ2-3. TRBV23-1 is classed as an ORF, of uncertain function. CDR3 size: 13 residues. CDR3 residues: CASRRRVQDTQYF.

The genes are TRBV18 and TRBJ2-1; absent DNA, TCRdb's TRBD1 call cannot be checked. The germline V gene has CDR1 KGHSH and CDR2 LQKENI. The CDR3 consists of 15 residues. Here the CDR3 reads CASSEPGQGIMKALF.

The chain joins TRBV27 to TRBJ2-3. The CDR3 extends over 14 amino acids. Germline V gene data show CDR1 as MNHEY and CDR2 as SMNVEV (reference sequence). The CDR3 loop is CASSFSYSTDTQYF.

Judged by frequency, this clonotype is medium-sized. V is TRBV20-1 and J is TRBJ2-7; the TCRdb D gene call, TRBD2, has no DNA to confirm it. The germline V gene has CDR1 DFQATT and CDR2 SNEGSKA (reference sequence). This CDR3 has 14 amino acids. CDR3 amino acids: CSATSGGAYYEQYF.

This chain joins TRBV12-3 or TRBV12-4 and TRBJ2-3. This CDR3 is 11 amino acids long. The CDR3 sequence: CASSFADTQYF.

This clonotype is medium-sized by frequency. This chain links TRBV10-3 with TRBJ2-7; TCRdb's D call, TRBD1, is unchecked because there is no DNA. Germline values: CDR1 ENHRY, CDR2 SYGVKD. CDR3 length: 14 residues. The chain's CDR3 is CAISGTGGVHEQYF.

The chain carries TRBV7-9 and TRBJ1-1; TCRdb's D call, TRBD1, is unchecked because there is no DNA. The length of the CDR3 is 14 residues. Germline V gene data show CDR1 as SEHNR and CDR2 as FQNEAQ (reference sequence). The CDR3 sequence is CASSSGGWNTEAFF.

Considering frequency, this clonotype is medium-sized. The chain uses TRBV24-1 and TRBJ1-5. Germline CDR1 KGHDR, CDR2 SFDVKD. The CDR3 totals 13 residues. CDR3 region: CATSVTSNQPQHF.

This clonotype counts as medium-sized (0.01 to 0.1%) by frequency. J is TRBJ2-3 and V is TRBV25-1; the TCRdb call, TRBD1, lacks DNA for checking. CDR1 is MGHDK, CDR2 SYGVNS, per germline. The CDR3 consists of 15 residues. This CDR3 is CASSNRQEFTDTQYF. The full variable domain, in which reference TRBV25-1 and TRBJ2-3 provide the parts outside the CDR3, is EADIYQTPRYLVIGTGKKITLECSQTMGHDKMYWYQQDPGMELHLIHYSYGVNSTEKGDLSSESTVSRIRTEHFPLTLESARPSHTSQYLCASSNRQEFTDTQYFGPGTRLTVL.

This chain joins TRBV6-2 or TRBV6-3 and TRBJ1-5; lacking DNA, the TRBD1 call made by TCRdb goes unchecked. CDR1 is MNHEY, CDR2 SVGEGT, per germline. This CDR3 is built from 14 residues. The CDR3 here is CASTRTEENQPQHF.

This sequence joins TRBV21-1 and TRBJ2-5; TCRdb returns TRBD2, unconfirmable since there is no DNA. TRBV21-1 counts as a pseudogene. The CDR3 consists of 15 residues. The CDR3 region is CASSLGGWASETQYF.

V usage is TRBV7-8 and J usage is TRBJ2-3. CDR3 length: 16 amino acids. Germline lookup yields CDR1 SGHVS and CDR2 FQNEAQ. CDR3 sequence reads: CASSSTRKDRTDTQYF.

The genes are TRBV20-1 and TRBJ2-3. The CDR3 loop spans 15 amino acids. Germline V gives CDR1 DFQATT, CDR2 SNEGSKA (reference sequence). The chain's CDR3 is CSARDSEKLPDTQYF.

This clonotype counts as medium-sized (0.01 to 0.1%) by frequency. The chain joins TRBV7-9 to TRBJ2-1; the D call from TCRdb, TRBD1, cannot be confirmed without DNA. The CDR3 is 15 residues long. Germline CDR1 reads SEHNR; CDR2 reads FQNEAQ (reference sequence). The chain's CDR3 is CASSLKGQAVIEQFF.

Judged by frequency, this clonotype is medium-sized (0.01 to 0.1%). The V call is TRBV30, the J call TRBJ2-1; as DNA is missing, the TRBD1 call by TCRdb cannot be tested. Germline V gene lookup returns CDR1 GTSNPN and CDR2 SVGIG (reference sequence). This CDR3 is 17 amino acids long. This CDR3 reads CAWSAPRQGLRFNEQFF.

This chain connects TRBV3-1 to TRBJ2-3; TCRdb returns TRBD1, unconfirmable since there is no DNA. This CDR3 is built from 15 residues. Germline lookup yields CDR1 LGHDT and CDR2 YNNKEL (reference sequence). The CDR3 sequence is CASSQEYRGPDTQYF.

Judged by frequency, this clonotype is medium-sized. CDR3 protein: CASSLRAGVQETQYF. The V call is TRBV5-1, the J call TRBJ2-5; without DNA, the TCRdb call of TRBD2 cannot be checked. CDR3 length: 15 residues. From germline, CDR1 is SGHRS and CDR2 YFSETQ.

This clonotype ranks as medium-sized (0.01 to 0.1%) in terms of frequency. The rearrangement joins TRBV20-1 to TRBJ2-1; TCRdb's D call, TRBD2, is unchecked because there is no DNA. Germline CDR1 and CDR2: DFQATT and SNEGSKA (reference sequence). The CDR3 extends over 18 amino acids. The CDR3: CSARVSDPSGRSYNEQFF.

The chain couples TRBV19 to TRBJ2-5; TCRdb designates TRBD1, a call that cannot be tested without DNA. The CDR3 sequence is 13 residues long. The germline V gene encodes CDR1 LNHDA and CDR2 SQIVND (reference sequence). The CDR3 spells CATNQGAGETQYF.

The rearrangement links TRBV7-2 to TRBJ2-5. The CDR3 consists of 14 residues. CDR1 is SGHTA and CDR2 is FQGNSA in the germline V gene. CDR3 amino acids: CASSLGGFGETQYF.

The chain is built from TRBV12-3 or TRBV12-4 and TRBJ2-3. The CDR3 is made up of 14 amino acids. CDR3 loop: CASSLAGSTDTQYF.

The V call is TRBV27, the J call TRBJ2-7; lacking DNA, the TRBD1 call made by TCRdb goes unchecked. This CDR3 is built from 14 residues. Germline CDR1 is MNHEY and CDR2 is SMNVEV (reference sequence). This CDR3 reads CASSTRQGNHEQYF.

This clonotype is deemed medium-sized (0.01 to 0.1%) by its frequency. The rearrangement joins TRBV10-3 to TRBJ2-7; TCRdb proposes TRBD1, but this gene call is untestable without DNA. The CDR3 loop spans 15 amino acids. Germline values: CDR1 ENHRY, CDR2 SYGVKD. CDR3 loop: CAISGGQGVPYEQYF.

V and J are TRBV29-1 and TRBJ2-7; with no DNA, the TCRdb D assignment of TRBD1 cannot be verified. The length of the CDR3 is 13 residues. Looked up from germline, CDR1 is SQVTM and CDR2 is ANQGSEA. The CDR3 is CSAWGDTSYEQYF.

The chain recombines TRBV20-1 with TRBJ1-3. Looked up from germline, CDR1 is DFQATT and CDR2 is SNEGSKA (reference sequence). This CDR3 has 15 residues. The CDR3 protein is CSARGPASSGNTIYF.